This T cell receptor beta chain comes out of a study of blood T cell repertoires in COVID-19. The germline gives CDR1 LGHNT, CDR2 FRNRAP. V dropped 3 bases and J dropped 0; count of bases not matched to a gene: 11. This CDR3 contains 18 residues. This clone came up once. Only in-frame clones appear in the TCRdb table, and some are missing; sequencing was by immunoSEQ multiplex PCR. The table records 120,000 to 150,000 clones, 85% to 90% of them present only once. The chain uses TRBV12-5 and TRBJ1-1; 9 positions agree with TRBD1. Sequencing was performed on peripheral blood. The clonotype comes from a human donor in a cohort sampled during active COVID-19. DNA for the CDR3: TGTGCTAGTGGTTTTGGTCTACAGGGGGCCGCCATGAACACTGAAGCTTTCTTT. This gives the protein CASGFGLQGAAMNTEAFF.